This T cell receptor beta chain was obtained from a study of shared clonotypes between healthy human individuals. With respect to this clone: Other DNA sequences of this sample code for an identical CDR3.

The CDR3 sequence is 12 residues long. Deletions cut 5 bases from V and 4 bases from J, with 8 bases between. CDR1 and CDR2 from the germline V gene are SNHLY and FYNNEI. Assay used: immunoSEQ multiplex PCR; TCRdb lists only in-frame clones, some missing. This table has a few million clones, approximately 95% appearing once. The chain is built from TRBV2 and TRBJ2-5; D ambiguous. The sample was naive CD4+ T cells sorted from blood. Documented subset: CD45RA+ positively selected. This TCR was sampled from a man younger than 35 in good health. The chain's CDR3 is CASSPSGETQYF. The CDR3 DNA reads TGTGCCAGCAGTCCTAGTGGAGAGACCCAGTACTTC.